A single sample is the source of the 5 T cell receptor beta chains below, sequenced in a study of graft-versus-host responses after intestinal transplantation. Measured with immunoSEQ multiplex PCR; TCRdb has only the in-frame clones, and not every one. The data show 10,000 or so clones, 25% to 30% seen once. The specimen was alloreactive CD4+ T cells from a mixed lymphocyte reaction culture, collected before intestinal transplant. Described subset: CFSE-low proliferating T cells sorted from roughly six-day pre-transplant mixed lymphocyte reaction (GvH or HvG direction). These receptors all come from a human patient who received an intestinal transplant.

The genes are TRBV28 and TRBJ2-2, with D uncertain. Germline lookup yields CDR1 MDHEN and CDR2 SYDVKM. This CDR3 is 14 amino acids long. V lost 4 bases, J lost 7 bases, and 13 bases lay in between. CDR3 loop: CASSSLVGFGELFF. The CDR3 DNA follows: TGTGCCAGCAGTTCCCTAGTCGGTTTCGGGGAGCTGTTTTTT.

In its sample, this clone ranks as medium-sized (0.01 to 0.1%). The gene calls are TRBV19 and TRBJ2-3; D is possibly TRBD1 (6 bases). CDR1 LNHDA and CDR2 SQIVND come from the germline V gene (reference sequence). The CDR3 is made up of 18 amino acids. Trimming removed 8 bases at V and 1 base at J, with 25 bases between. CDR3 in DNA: TGTGCCAGTGACACAGGGCTCAAGTGGGAGTATGGCACAGATACGCAGTATTTT. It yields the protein CASDTGLKWEYGTDTQYF. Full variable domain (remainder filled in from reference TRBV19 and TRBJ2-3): DGGITQSPKYLFRKEGQNVTLSCEQNLNHDAMYWYRQDPGQGLRLIYYSQIVNDFQKGDIAEGYSVSREKKESFPLTVTSAQKNPTAFYLCASDTGLKWEYGTDTQYFGPGTRLTVL.

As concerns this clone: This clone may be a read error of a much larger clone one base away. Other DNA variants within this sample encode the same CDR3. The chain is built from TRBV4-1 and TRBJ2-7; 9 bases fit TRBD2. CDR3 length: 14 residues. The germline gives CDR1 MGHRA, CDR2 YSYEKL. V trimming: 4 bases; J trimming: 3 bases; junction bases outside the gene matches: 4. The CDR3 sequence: CASSPSGRSYEQYF. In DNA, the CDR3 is TGCGCCAGCAGCCCGAGCGGGAGGAGCTACGAGCAGTACTTC.

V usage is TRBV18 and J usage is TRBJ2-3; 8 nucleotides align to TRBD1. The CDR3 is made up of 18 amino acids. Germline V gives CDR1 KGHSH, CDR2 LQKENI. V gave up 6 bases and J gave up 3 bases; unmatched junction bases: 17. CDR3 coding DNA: TGTGCCAGCTCTCCCACCTTACAGTTCAGGGGGCGGACAGATACGCAGTATTTT. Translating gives CASSPTLQFRGRTDTQYF.

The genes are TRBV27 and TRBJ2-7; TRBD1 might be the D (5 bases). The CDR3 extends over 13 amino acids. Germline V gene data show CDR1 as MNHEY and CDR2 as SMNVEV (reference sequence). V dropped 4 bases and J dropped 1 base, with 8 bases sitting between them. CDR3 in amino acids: CASSSTGSYEQYF. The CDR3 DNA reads TGTGCCAGCAGTTCTACAGGTTCCTACGAGCAGTACTTC.